A single sample is the source of the 10 T cell receptor beta chains below, sequenced in a study of regulatory T cells in long-lasting Graves disease. The time point: newly diagnosed GD, antithyroid drugs for less than 3 months. Isolated PBMC RNA provided the starting material for the TCR library. Assembly of TCR beta libraries relied on iRepertoire HTBI primers together with Arm-PCR of CDR3 regions. TCRdb independently ran MiXCR on the multiplex PCR reads; one entry per CDR3 protein. The data show a few hundred thousand distinct CDR3 sequences, with approximately 16% seen just once and less than 30% held by the top ten. The same sample was also studied in work on T cells in Graves' hyperthyroidism and ophthalmopathy.

Sample: peripheral blood mononuclear cells (PBMCs), taken at new diagnosis, from a patient treated with antithyroid drugs. The source is a woman under 30 with Graves disease.

In this sample, this clonotype turned up many times. The V call is TRBV13, the J call TRBJ2-3; a weak D match, TRBD2 (6 bases). V lost 3 bases and J lost 3, with 16 bases in between. From germline, CDR1 is PRHDT and CDR2 FYEKMQ (reference sequence). The CDR3 has 16 amino acids. CDR3 in amino acids: CASSFGGLQGTDTQYF. CDR3 nucleotides: TGTGCCAGCAGCTTTGGGGGACTCCAGGGAACAGATACGCAGTATTTT.

This clonotype was detected ten times or more. The CDR3 sequence: CASSPQINEQFF. CDR3 nucleotides: TGTGCCAGCTCACCCCAAATAAATGAGCAGTTCTTC. This chain uses TRBV18 with TRBJ2-1; D is unresolved. The CDR3 spans 12 residues. Germline lookup yields CDR1 KGHSH and CDR2 LQKENI. V gave up 3 bases and J gave up 7 bases, with 7 bases separating them.

The chain has TRBV9 and TRBJ1-2, with a tentative D call TRBD1 (5 bases). CDR3 length: 15 residues. Germline V CDR1 and CDR2: SGDLS, YYNGEE. Trimming shortened V by 0 bases and J by 2 bases, and 11 bases separated the two germline ends. CDR3 coding DNA: TGTGCCAGCAGCGTAGCGGCAGCAGGGAACTATGGCTACACCTTC. Protein: CASSVAAAGNYGYTF.

V usage is TRBV19 and J usage is TRBJ1-5, with TRBD1 identical over 8 bases. Germline V gene lookup returns CDR1 LNHDA and CDR2 SQIVND (reference sequence). The CDR3 covers 15 residues. Trimming took 7 bases from V and 3 from J; bases not matched to a gene: 8. The CDR3 here is CASKGDRLFNQPQHF. In DNA form, the CDR3 reads TGTGCCAGTAAGGGGGACAGGCTCTTCAATCAGCCCCAGCATTTT. The complete variable domain, with remaining parts taken from reference TRBV19 and TRBJ1-5, reads DGGITQSPKYLFRKEGQNVTLSCEQNLNHDAMYWYRQDPGQGLRLIYYSQIVNDFQKGDIAEGYSVSREKKESFPLTVTSAQKNPTAFYLCASKGDRLFNQPQHFGDGTRLSIL.

This clonotype was found many times. The rearrangement joins TRBV20-1 to TRBJ2-1, with 12 nucleotides matching TRBD2. CDR1 and CDR2 from the germline V gene are DFQATT and SNEGSKA (reference sequence). There are 13 residues in the CDR3. V shed 6 bases, J shed 4 bases, and the junction held 1 base outside the gene matches. The CDR3 sequence: CSAGTSGYNEQFF. The CDR3 DNA follows: TGCAGTGCCGGGACTAGCGGGTACAATGAGCAGTTCTTC.

This clonotype was recorded at least ten times. V and J are TRBV20-1 and TRBJ2-7; D not certain. Germline V gene lookup returns CDR1 DFQATT and CDR2 SNEGSKA (reference sequence). Trimming shortened V by 6 bases and J by 2 bases, and 11 bases separated the two germline ends. The CDR3 consists of 12 residues. For the CDR3, the DNA is TGCAGTGCATATTCAGGAACCTACGAGCAGTACTTC. It encodes CSAYSGTYEQYF.

The V gene is TRBV24-1, the J gene TRBJ1-6; D remains unclear. Per germline, CDR1 KGHDR and CDR2 SFDVKD. The CDR3 spans 13 residues. With 8 bases removed from V and 4 bases from J, the gap between germline ends came to 8 bases. CDR3 region: CATTRDYNSPLHF. CDR3 coding DNA: TGTGCCACCACTCGGGATTATAATTCACCCCTCCACTTT.

There are a few counts of this clonotype. The rearrangement joins TRBV20-1 to TRBJ1-5; weak D call: TRBD1 (5 bases). With 6 bases removed from V and 5 bases from J, the gap between germline ends came to 14 bases. CDR1 is DFQATT and CDR2 is SNEGSKA in the germline V gene (reference sequence). This CDR3 spans 13 amino acids. The chain's CDR3 is CSAADSHYQPQHF. The CDR3 DNA sequence: TGCAGTGCCGCCGACAGTCACTATCAGCCCCAGCATTTT.

This clonotype was found a few times. The gene calls are TRBV7-8 and TRBJ2-1; a weak D match, TRBD2 (6 bases). CDR3 length: 15 residues. The germline CDR1 and CDR2 sequences are SGHVS and FQNEAQ. Trimming left V 5 bases short and J 4 bases short, with 15 bases between. CDR3 DNA sequence: TGTGCCAGCAGCGTGTCCGGGACTCAGTACAATGAGCAGTTCTTC. It specifies CASSVSGTQYNEQFF.

V usage is TRBV27 and J usage is TRBJ2-1; TRBD1 matches at 7 bases. The V and J ends lost 5 bases and 8 bases, in that order; junction bases with no gene match: 9. CDR3 length: 14 amino acids. In germline, CDR1 is MNHEY, CDR2 SMNVEV (reference sequence). As DNA, the CDR3 is TGTGCCAGCAGTCCAGGGACAGCATGGGATGAGCAGTTCTTC. Protein sequence: CASSPGTAWDEQFF.